This is a list of T cell receptor beta chains from one sample in a study of blood T cell repertoires in COVID-19. Some clones are missing from TCRdb's copy, which holds only in-frame ones; the method was immunoSEQ multiplex PCR. The profile shows roughly 250,000 clones, approximately 79% of them singletons. The material sequenced was peripheral blood. The receptors come from a woman in her thirties or forties with active or convalescent COVID-19. Both conserved end residues are part of each CDR3. The D gene is left open where the match is weak. Expanded clones get a size class; other rows say once, few or many, or leave the size out.

d_call: TRBD2
v_call: TRBV7-3
j_call: TRBJ2-3
clone_size: few
cdr3_nt: TGTGCCAGCAGCTTAACGCTAGCGGGGGGCCGCCTGTATTTT
cdr3_aa: CASSLTLAGGRLYF

d_call: .
v_call: TRBV28
j_call: TRBJ1-2
clone_size: .
cdr3_nt: TGTGCCAGCAGTCTCTATAACTATGGCTACACCTTC
cdr3_aa: CASSLYNYGYTF

d_call: TRBD2
v_call: TRBV5-1
j_call: TRBJ2-7
clone_size: .
cdr3_nt: TGCGCCAGCAGCTGGACTAGCGGGGGGGCCACCCTCTCCTACGAGCAGTACTTC
cdr3_aa: CASSWTSGGATLSYEQYF

d_call: .
v_call: TRBV10-3
j_call: TRBJ1-6
clone_size: .
cdr3_nt: TGTGCCATCAGCCAGGGTTATAATTCACCCCTCCACTTT
cdr3_aa: CAISQGYNSPLHF

d_call: TRBD1
v_call: TRBV5-1
j_call: TRBJ2-3
clone_size: .
cdr3_nt: TGCGCCAGCAGCGAATCGACAGGGAGCACAGATACGCAGTATTTT
cdr3_aa: CASSESTGSTDTQYF

d_call: .
v_call: TRBV13
j_call: TRBJ1-1
clone_size: .
cdr3_nt: TGTGCCAGCAGCTTAGGAGGCAGGACTGAAGCTTTCTTT
cdr3_aa: CASSLGGRTEAFF

d_call: TRBD1
v_call: TRBV3-1/TRBV3-2
j_call: TRBJ1-3
clone_size: few
cdr3_nt: TGTGCCAGCAGCCAAGTAGGGGGCCTTGGAAACACCATATATTTT
cdr3_aa: CASSQVGGLGNTIYF

d_call: TRBD1
v_call: TRBV30
j_call: TRBJ1-3
clone_size: few
cdr3_nt: TGTGCCTCCCTACAGGGGGTGGCTGGAAACACCATATATTTT
cdr3_aa: CASLQGVAGNTIYF

d_call: TRBD1
v_call: TRBV4-2
j_call: TRBJ1-1
clone_size: .
cdr3_nt: TGTGCCAGCAGCCAAACAGGGGATGTCACTGAAGCTTTCTTT
cdr3_aa: CASSQTGDVTEAFF

d_call: .
v_call: TRBV19
j_call: TRBJ1-1
clone_size: once
cdr3_nt: TGTGCCAGTAGTCGGGCAGGGGACCTGAACACTGAAGCTTTCTTT
cdr3_aa: CASSRAGDLNTEAFF

d_call: .
v_call: TRBV9
j_call: TRBJ2-4
clone_size: .
cdr3_nt: TGTGCCAGCAGCACTCCCGGGACAAACAACATTCAGTACTTC
cdr3_aa: CASSTPGTNNIQYF

d_call: .
v_call: TRBV9
j_call: TRBJ2-7
clone_size: few
cdr3_nt: TGTGCCAGCAGCGTAGCCGGTCGGGACTACGAGCAGTACTTC
cdr3_aa: CASSVAGRDYEQYF

d_call: TRBD1
v_call: TRBV5-4
j_call: TRBJ1-1
clone_size: .
cdr3_nt: TGTGCCAGCAGCGCCGGAATGGGACAGGGGAGGACTGAAGCTTTCTTT
cdr3_aa: CASSAGMGQGRTEAFF

d_call: TRBD1
v_call: TRBV7-2
j_call: TRBJ1-5
clone_size: .
cdr3_nt: TGTGCCAGCAGCCCGAGGACAGGGGATCAGCCCCAGCATTTT
cdr3_aa: CASSPRTGDQPQHF

d_call: .
v_call: TRBV11-2
j_call: TRBJ2-5
clone_size: many
cdr3_nt: TGTGCCAGCAGCTTAGATCCCAGTTCAGGGGCGAGGGGGACCCAGTACTTC
cdr3_aa: CASSLDPSSGARGTQYF

d_call: TRBD1
v_call: TRBV10-3
j_call: TRBJ1-1
clone_size: once
cdr3_nt: TGTGCCATCAGCGGAGACAGGGAGAACACTGAAGCTTTCTTT
cdr3_aa: CAISGDRENTEAFF

d_call: .
v_call: TRBV4-1
j_call: TRBJ2-2
clone_size: .
cdr3_nt: TGCGCCAGCAGCCCCAGACGGACTAACACCGGGGAGCTGTTTTTT
cdr3_aa: CASSPRRTNTGELFF

d_call: TRBD1
v_call: TRBV18
j_call: TRBJ1-6
clone_size: .
cdr3_nt: TGTGCCAGCTCACCCAGAGACAGGGGGTCACCCCTCCACTTT
cdr3_aa: CASSPRDRGSPLHF

d_call: TRBD1
v_call: TRBV9
j_call: TRBJ2-1
clone_size: .
cdr3_nt: TGTGCCAGCAGCGTCGGACAGGTCCCCTACAATGAGCAGTTCTTC
cdr3_aa: CASSVGQVPYNEQFF

d_call: .
v_call: TRBV14
j_call: TRBJ2-5
clone_size: .
cdr3_nt: TGTGCCAGCAGCCAATGGGCAGGGGAGACCCAGTACTTC
cdr3_aa: CASSQWAGETQYF

d_call: TRBD1
v_call: TRBV30
j_call: TRBJ1-2
clone_size: .
cdr3_nt: TGTGCCTGGATTAACGACAGGGATGGCTATGGCTACACCTTC
cdr3_aa: CAWINDRDGYGYTF

d_call: .
v_call: TRBV19
j_call: TRBJ2-1
clone_size: few
cdr3_nt: TGTGCCAGTAAACGGGACACCTCCTACAATGAGCAGTTCTTC
cdr3_aa: CASKRDTSYNEQFF

d_call: TRBD2
v_call: TRBV4-1
j_call: TRBJ2-5
clone_size: .
cdr3_nt: TGCGCCAGCAGCCCCTTTAGCGGGGGGCCCCGAACCCAGTACTTC
cdr3_aa: CASSPFSGGPRTQYF

d_call: .
v_call: TRBV6-6
j_call: TRBJ1-5
clone_size: .
cdr3_nt: TGTGCCATCGGGGGGGGGAGAGGCAATCAGCCCCAGCATTTT
cdr3_aa: CAIGGGRGNQPQHF

d_call: .
v_call: TRBV30
j_call: TRBJ1-1
clone_size: few
cdr3_nt: TGTGCCTGGATCGGCCTCGGGTGGAACACTGAAGCTTTCTTT
cdr3_aa: CAWIGLGWNTEAFF

d_call: .
v_call: TRBV20-1
j_call: TRBJ2-2
clone_size: .
cdr3_nt: TGCAGTGCTAGTGTCAGGGGCCCCAACACCGGGGAGCTGTTTTTT
cdr3_aa: CSASVRGPNTGELFF

d_call: .
v_call: TRBV18
j_call: TRBJ1-4
clone_size: .
cdr3_nt: TGTGCCAGCTCACTAGACAGGCTGAATGAAAAACTGTTTTTT
cdr3_aa: CASSLDRLNEKLFF

d_call: .
v_call: TRBV7-3
j_call: TRBJ1-1
clone_size: .
cdr3_nt: TGTGCCAGCAGCTCACGAGGAGACAGTACTGAAGCTTTCTTT
cdr3_aa: CASSSRGDSTEAFF

d_call: TRBD1
v_call: TRBV18
j_call: TRBJ1-5
clone_size: .
cdr3_nt: TGTGCCAGCTCAGACCGGGACAGGGGGTTCAATCAGCCCCAGCATTTT
cdr3_aa: CASSDRDRGFNQPQHF

d_call: .
v_call: TRBV4-1
j_call: TRBJ2-5
clone_size: .
cdr3_nt: TGCGCCAGCAGCCAAGATCTTACTATTGTAGAGACCCAGTACTTC
cdr3_aa: CASSQDLTIVETQYF

d_call: TRBD1
v_call: TRBV5-3
j_call: TRBJ1-2
clone_size: few
cdr3_nt: TGTGCCAGAAGCGTAGTGAAAGGGGGCAGCCCTGGCTACACCTTC
cdr3_aa: CARSVVKGGSPGYTF